This T cell receptor beta chain came from a study of shared clonotypes between healthy human individuals. In the study overall: Per-donor plates numbered three CD4 naive, three CD4 memory, two CD8 naive and one CD8 memory. Study observations and caveats: Large sequencing depth failed to make sorted-subset sequencing complete, rarefaction showed.

CD45RO negativity and positive selection for CCR7 defined naive CD8 cells, a population that excluded terminally differentiated effector memory CD45RA+ cells. There are 11 residues in the CDR3. With 5 bases removed from V and 6 bases from J, the gap between germline ends came to 5 bases. Germline V gene lookup returns CDR1 SGHRS and CDR2 YFSETQ. The data were produced by immunoSEQ multiplex PCR, yet TCRdb's version contains in-frame clones alone and is incomplete. The sample includes about 580,000 clones, roughly 98% seen only once; the top ten take approximately 0.3%. Regarding this clone: The antigen remains unidentified. The same CDR3 is also encoded by other DNA sequences in this sample.

The specimen sequenced was naive CD8+ T cells sorted from blood. The chain recombines TRBV5-1 with TRBJ2-2; D not resolved. This sequence was found in a young man in good health. As DNA, the CDR3 is TGCGCCAGCAGGGTCGCCGGGGAGCTGTTTTTT. Residues: CASRVAGELFF.